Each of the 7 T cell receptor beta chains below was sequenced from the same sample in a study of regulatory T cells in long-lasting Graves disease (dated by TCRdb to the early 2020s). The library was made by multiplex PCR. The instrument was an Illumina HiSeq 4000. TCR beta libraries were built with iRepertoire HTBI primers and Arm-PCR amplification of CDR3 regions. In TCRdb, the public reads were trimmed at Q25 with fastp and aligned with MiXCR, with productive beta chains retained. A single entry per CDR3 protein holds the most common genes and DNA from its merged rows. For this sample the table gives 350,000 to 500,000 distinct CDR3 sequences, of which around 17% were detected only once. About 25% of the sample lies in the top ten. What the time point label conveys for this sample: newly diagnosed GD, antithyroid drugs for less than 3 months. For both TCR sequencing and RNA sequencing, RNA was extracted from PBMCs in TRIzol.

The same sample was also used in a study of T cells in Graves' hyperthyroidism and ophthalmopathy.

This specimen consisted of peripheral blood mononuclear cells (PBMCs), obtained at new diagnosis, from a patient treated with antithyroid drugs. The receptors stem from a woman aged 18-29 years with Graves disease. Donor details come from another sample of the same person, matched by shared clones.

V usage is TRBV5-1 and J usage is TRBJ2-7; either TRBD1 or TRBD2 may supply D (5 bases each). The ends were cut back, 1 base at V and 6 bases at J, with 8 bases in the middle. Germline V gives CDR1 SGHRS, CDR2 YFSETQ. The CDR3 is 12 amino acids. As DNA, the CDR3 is TGCGCCAGCAGCTTGAGAGGGGTCGAGCAGTACTTC. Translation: CASSLRGVEQYF.

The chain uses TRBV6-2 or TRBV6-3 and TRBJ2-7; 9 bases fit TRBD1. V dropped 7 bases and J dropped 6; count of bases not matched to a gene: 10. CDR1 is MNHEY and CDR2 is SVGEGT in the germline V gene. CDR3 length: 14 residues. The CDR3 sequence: CASTPPGQGREQYF. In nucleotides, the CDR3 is TGTGCCAGCACCCCTCCGGGACAGGGACGCGAGCAGTACTTC.

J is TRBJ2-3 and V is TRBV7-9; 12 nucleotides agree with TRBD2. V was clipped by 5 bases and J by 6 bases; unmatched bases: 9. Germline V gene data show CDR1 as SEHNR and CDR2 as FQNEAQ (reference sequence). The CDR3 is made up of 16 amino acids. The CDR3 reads CASSPQRLAGVDTQYF. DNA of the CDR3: TGTGCCAGCAGCCCCCAGAGACTAGCGGGAGTGGATACGCAGTATTTT.

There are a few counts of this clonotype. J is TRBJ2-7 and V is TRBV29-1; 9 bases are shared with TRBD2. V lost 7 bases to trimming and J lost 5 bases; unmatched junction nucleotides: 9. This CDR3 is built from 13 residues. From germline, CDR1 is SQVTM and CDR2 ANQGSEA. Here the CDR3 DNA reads TGCAGCGGAACAGGGACTAGCTTAAACGAGCAGTACTTC. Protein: CSGTGTSLNEQYF.

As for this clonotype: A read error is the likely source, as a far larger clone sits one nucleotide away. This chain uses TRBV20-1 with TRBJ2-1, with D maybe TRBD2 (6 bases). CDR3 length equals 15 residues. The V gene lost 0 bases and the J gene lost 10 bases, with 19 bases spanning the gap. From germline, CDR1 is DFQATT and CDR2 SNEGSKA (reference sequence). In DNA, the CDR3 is TGCAGTGCTAGAGATTTCCTAGCGAGAACCTACGAGCAGTTCTTC. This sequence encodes CSARDFLARTYEQFF.

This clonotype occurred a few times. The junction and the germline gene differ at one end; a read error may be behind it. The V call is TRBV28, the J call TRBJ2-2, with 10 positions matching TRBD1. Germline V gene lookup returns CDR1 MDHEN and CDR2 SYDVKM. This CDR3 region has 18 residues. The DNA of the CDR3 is TGTGCCAGCAGCCCCCAGACAGGGGGCTCAAAGGCGGGCGGGGAGCTGCTTTTT. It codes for CASSPQTGGSKAGGELLF.

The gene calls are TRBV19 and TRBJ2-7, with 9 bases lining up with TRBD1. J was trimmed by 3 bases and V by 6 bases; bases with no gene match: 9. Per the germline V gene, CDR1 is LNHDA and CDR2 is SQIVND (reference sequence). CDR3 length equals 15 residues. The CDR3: CASSTTGTGLYEQYF. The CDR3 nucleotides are TGTGCCAGTAGCACTACCGGGACAGGGCTCTACGAGCAGTACTTC.